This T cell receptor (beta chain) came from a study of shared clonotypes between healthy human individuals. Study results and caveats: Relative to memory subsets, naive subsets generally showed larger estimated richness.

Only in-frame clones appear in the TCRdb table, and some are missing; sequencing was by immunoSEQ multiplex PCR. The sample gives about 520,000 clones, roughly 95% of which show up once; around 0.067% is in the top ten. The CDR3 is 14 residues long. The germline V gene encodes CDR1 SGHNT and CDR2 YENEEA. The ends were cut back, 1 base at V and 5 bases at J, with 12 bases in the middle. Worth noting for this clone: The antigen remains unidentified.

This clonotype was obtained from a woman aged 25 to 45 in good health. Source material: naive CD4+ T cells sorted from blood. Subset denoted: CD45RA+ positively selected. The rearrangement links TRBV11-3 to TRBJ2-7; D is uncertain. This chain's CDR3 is CASSLGPGKDEQYF. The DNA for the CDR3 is TGTGCCAGCAGCTTAGGTCCGGGTAAGGACGAGCAGTACTTC.